The 20 T cell receptor beta chains reported below all come from one sample, sequenced in a study of T cells in narcolepsy. The repertoire was sequenced with immunoSEQ multiplex PCR; TCRdb's copy has only in-frame clones and lacks some. The sample includes more than 20,000 clones, roughly 94% seen only once; the top ten take less than 1.2%. Sequenced material: CD45RA- memory CD4+ T cells from PBMCs. Source of these receptors: a human donor with narcolepsy.

The CDR3 DNA reads TGTGCCAGTAGTCCTCCATTCCGTCTCCTCTACACCTTC. This encodes CASSPPFRLLYTF. The chain has TRBV19 and TRBJ1-2; D uncertain. CDR1 LNHDA and CDR2 SQIVND come from the germline V gene (reference sequence). The germline V and J ends were trimmed by 5 bases and 10 bases, with 17 bases remaining between them. The CDR3 is 13 residues long.

The chain uses TRBV30 and TRBJ2-7, with TRBD2 as a possible D gene (6 bases). The V end was cut by 0 bases, the J end by 0 bases, with 15 bases between. The CDR3 length is 16 residues. Germline V lookup: CDR1 GTSNPN, CDR2 SVGIG (reference sequence). The CDR3 reads CAWSVGAGRYSYEQYF. For the CDR3, the DNA is TGTGCCTGGAGTGTAGGAGCGGGCAGGTACTCCTACGAGCAGTACTTC.

The V call is TRBV5-1, the J call TRBJ2-1; 9 positions agree with TRBD2. Trimming cost V 4 bases and J 9 bases; bases outside gene matches: 8. The CDR3 is made up of 14 amino acids. CDR1 is SGHRS and CDR2 is YFSETQ in the germline V gene. CDR3 protein: CASSPGAGGIEQFF. CDR3 in DNA: TGCGCCAGCAGCCCCGGGGCGGGAGGGATTGAGCAGTTCTTC.

This clone is a singleton in its sample. This chain links TRBV6-5 with TRBJ1-2; 7 bases are a match to TRBD1. Germline trimming cut 10 bases from V and 4 bases from J; bases unmatched to any gene: 6. Germline CDR1 MNHEY, CDR2 SVGAGI. This CDR3 has 12 residues. CDR3 in DNA: TGTGCCACCGGGACAGAAGGCTATGGCTACACCTTC. Its translation: CATGTEGYGYTF.

The V call is TRBV30, the J call TRBJ2-7; 8 positions agree with TRBD2. This CDR3 is 16 amino acids long. V shed 3 bases, J shed 3 bases, and the junction held 13 bases outside the gene matches. Germline CDR1 reads GTSNPN; CDR2 reads SVGIG (reference sequence). The CDR3 DNA is TGTGCCTGGAGCAAAGGGAACGCGGGAGGTTACTACGAGCAGTACTTC. It encodes CAWSKGNAGGYYEQYF. The entire variable domain, with the rest obtained from reference TRBV30 and TRBJ2-7, is as follows: SQTIHQWPATLVQPVGSPLSLECTVEGTSNPNLYWYRQAAGRGLQLLFYSVGIGQISSEVPQNLSASRPQDRQFILSSKKLLLSDSGFYLCAWSKGNAGGYYEQYFGPGTRLTVT.

This sequence joins TRBV30 and TRBJ2-3; D possibly corresponds to TRBD2 (5 bases). The CDR3 is made up of 14 amino acids. With 0 bases removed from V and 6 bases from J, the gap between germline ends came to 13 bases. Germline CDR1 is GTSNPN and CDR2 is SVGIG (reference sequence). The CDR3 sequence is CAWSVRGSGDTQYF. CDR3 coding DNA: TGTGCCTGGAGTGTACGTGGGAGTGGGGATACGCAGTATTTT. The whole variable domain, remainder taken from reference TRBV30 and TRBJ2-3, is SQTIHQWPATLVQPVGSPLSLECTVEGTSNPNLYWYRQAAGRGLQLLFYSVGIGQISSEVPQNLSASRPQDRQFILSSKKLLLSDSGFYLCAWSVRGSGDTQYFGPGTRLTVL.

The rearrangement links TRBV5-6 to TRBJ2-1; possible D gene TRBD2, 6 bases. Trimming pared 2 bases from V and 6 bases from J, leaving 15 bases between. The CDR3 length is 15 residues. Germline lookup yields CDR1 SGHDT and CDR2 YYEEEE. The CDR3 DNA reads TGTGCCAGCAGCTTCGGGGCTAGCGCGGCCAATGAGCAGTTCTTC. This encodes CASSFGASAANEQFF. Variable domain in full (rest from reference TRBV5-6 and TRBJ2-1): DAGVTQSPTHLIKTRGQQVTLRCSPKSGHDTVSWYQQALGQGPQFIFQYYEEEERQRGNFPDRFSGHQFPNYSSELNVNALLLGDSALYLCASSFGASAANEQFFGPGTRLTVL.

This clone was found once. This chain connects TRBV10-3 to TRBJ2-7, with 10 bases identical to TRBD2. Germline CDR1 reads ENHRY; CDR2 reads SYGVKD. This CDR3 has 15 residues. J gave up 4 bases and V 4 bases, and 7 bases lay outside the gene matches. Here the CDR3 reads CAISGSGTSVYEQYF. In DNA form, the CDR3 reads TGTGCCATCAGTGGGTCCGGGACTAGCGTATACGAGCAGTACTTC.

The chain has TRBV28 and TRBJ2-6; D remains unclear. Germline V gene sequence: CDR1 MDHEN, CDR2 SYDVKM. The CDR3 contains 15 residues. Trimming stripped 3 bases from V and 0 bases from J, with 6 bases between. CDR3 in amino acids: CASSFPGSGANVLTF. The DNA for the CDR3 is TGTGCCAGCAGTTTCCCAGGCTCTGGGGCCAACGTCCTGACTTTC.

The chain is built from TRBV6-1 and TRBJ1-5; D uncertain. CDR3 length: 15 amino acids. Per germline, CDR1 MNHNS and CDR2 SASEGT. V lost 5 bases to trimming and J lost 0 bases, with 11 bases between them. In nucleotides, the CDR3 is TGTGCCAGCAGTTTGACGGAAGATAGCAATCAGCCCCAGCATTTT. This encodes CASSLTEDSNQPQHF.

The chain uses TRBV2 and TRBJ1-5; 9 bases fit TRBD1. Germline-derived CDR1 and CDR2 are SNHLY and FYNNEI. Trimming took 6 bases from V and 4 from J; bases not matched to a gene: 1. The CDR3 runs 13 residues. CDR3 DNA: TGTGCCAGCAGAGGGACAGGGAATCAGCCCCAGCATTTT. This translates into CASRGTGNQPQHF.

V gene TRBV27 combines with J gene TRBJ2-3; the match to TRBD2 covers 7 bases. This CDR3 is 14 amino acids long. The germline V gene has CDR1 MNHEY and CDR2 SMNVEV (reference sequence). Trimming cost V 4 bases and J 3 bases; bases outside gene matches: 4. The CDR3 region is CASSSHGGTDTQYF. The CDR3 nucleotides read TGTGCCAGCAGTTCCCACGGGGGGACAGATACGCAGTATTTT.

The rearrangement uses TRBV6-5 and TRBJ1-2, with D possibly being TRBD1 (5 bases). Trimming removed 5 bases at V and 3 bases at J, with 10 bases between. The CDR3 totals 13 residues. Looked up from germline, CDR1 is MNHEY and CDR2 is SVGAGI. CDR3 nucleotide sequence: TGTGCCAGCAGTCCGGGACGGTACTATGGCTACACCTTC. Translated: CASSPGRYYGYTF.

This clone appeared a single time. The J gene is TRBJ1-1, the V gene TRBV19; no clear D. The CDR3 runs to 15 residues. The V gene lost 5 bases and the J gene lost 1 base, with 14 bases spanning the gap. Per germline, CDR1 LNHDA and CDR2 SQIVND (reference sequence). The CDR3 spells CASSPYFDGNTEAFF. The CDR3 nucleotides read TGTGCCAGTAGTCCTTACTTTGACGGGAACACTGAAGCTTTCTTT.

This clone ranks as medium-sized (0.01 to 0.1%). The chain recombines TRBV6-1 with TRBJ1-3, with 7 bases aligning to TRBD1. CDR3 length: 17 amino acids. The V and J ends lost 4 bases and 0 bases, in that order; junction bases with no gene match: 9. Germline V gene data show CDR1 as MNHNS and CDR2 as SASEGT. The CDR3 nucleotides are TGTGCCAGCAGTGTGACCGGGACAGACAACTCTGGAAACACCATATATTTT. Its protein is CASSVTGTDNSGNTIYF.

This clone was seen a handful of times. The chain combines TRBV18 with TRBJ1-1; no clear D gene. Trimming took 4 bases from V and 1 from J, leaving 7 bases between them. The CDR3 length is 13 residues. Germline V lookup: CDR1 KGHSH, CDR2 LQKENI. For the CDR3, the DNA is TGTGCCAGCTCACTCCCCGGGAACACTGAAGCTTTCTTT. Translated, it gives CASSLPGNTEAFF. Together with reference TRBV18 and TRBJ1-1, the CDR3 gives the full variable domain: NAGVMQNPRHLVRRRGQEARLRCSPMKGHSHVYWYRQLPEEGLKFMVYLQKENIIDESGMPKERFSAEFPKEGPSILRIQQVVRGDSAAYFCASSLPGNTEAFFGQGTRLTVV.

V and J are TRBV5-1 and TRBJ2-2; 11 bases are a match to TRBD1. The junction had 1 base not matched to a gene; V was cut back by 5 bases and J by 4 bases. Germline V CDR1 and CDR2: SGHRS, YFSETQ. The length of the CDR3 is 14 residues. This CDR3 reads CASRGQGGTGELFF. In DNA, the CDR3 is TGCGCCAGCAGGGGACAGGGGGGCACCGGGGAGCTGTTTTTT.

V usage is TRBV5-4 and J usage is TRBJ2-3; D is perhaps TRBD1 (5 bases). Per germline, CDR1 SGHNT and CDR2 YYREEE (reference sequence). CDR3 length: 16 residues. The germline V and J ends were trimmed by 0 bases and 5 bases, with 16 bases remaining between them. CDR3 sequence (DNA): TGTGCCAGCAGCTTGGCCGGGTGGCAGGGCAGAGATACGCAGTATTTT. This encodes CASSLAGWQGRDTQYF.

V is TRBV9 and J is TRBJ1-4; 11 bases are a match to TRBD1. Germline loops: CDR1 SGDLS, CDR2 YYNGEE. This CDR3 region has 15 residues. After removal of 3 bases from V and 8 bases from J, the junction contained 6 bases not matched to a gene. The CDR3, as DNA: TGTGCCAGCAGCGGCGGACAGGGGGCGAGCGAAAAACTGTTTTTT. Translated: CASSGGQGASEKLFF.

V usage is TRBV5-1 and J usage is TRBJ2-1, with 9 nucleotides matching TRBD2. This CDR3 is built from 15 residues. Germline V lookup: CDR1 SGHRS, CDR2 YFSETQ. V lost 3 bases to trimming and J lost 3 bases; unmatched junction nucleotides: 4. CDR3 nucleotides: TGCGCCAGCAGCTCAGAAGCGGGGGGCTACAATGAGCAGTTCTTC. Translating it yields CASSSEAGGYNEQFF.